The rows below give T cell receptor beta chains drawn from one sample of a study of T cell responses to AZD1222 COVID-19 vaccine. Using immunoSEQ multiplex PCR, the repertoire was profiled, and TCRdb retains in-frame clones only, with some absent. Among approximately 100,000 clones, 88% were seen once, and the ten largest hold 17%. The source was peripheral blood, collected on day 0 of AZD1222 vaccination. These TCRs come from an adult in good health. Each CDR3 is given with its conserved first and last residue. A D gene is named only where the DNA matches it firmly. The size field is filled for only some rows; it gives once, few, many or a size class.

TRBV6-5	TRBJ1-1	-	-	CASSLGPLEAFF	TGTGCCAGCAGTCTCGGACCGTTAGAAGCTTTCTTT
TRBV6-5	TRBJ2-5	-	-	CASSYGPSAKETQYF	TGTGCCAGCAGTTATGGTCCTAGCGCCAAAGAGACCCAGTACTTC
TRBV24-1	TRBJ2-3	TRBD1	once	CATSEPGTVRGTQYF	TGTGCCACCAGTGAACCCGGGACAGTCCGGGGTACGCAGTATTTT
TRBV29-1	TRBJ2-2	-	-	CSAAGHANTGELFF	TGCAGCGCCGCCGGCCACGCGAACACCGGGGAGCTGTTTTTT
TRBV6-5	TRBJ2-1	TRBD2	-	CASTSGPGNEQFF	TGTGCCAGCACTAGCGGGCCAGGCAATGAGCAGTTCTTC
TRBV12-3/TRBV12-4	TRBJ2-1	-	-	CASRYLRNEQFF	TGTGCCAGCAGATATCTTAGGAATGAGCAGTTCTTC
TRBV19	TRBJ2-3	-	-	CASSIGLGFDTQYF	TGTGCCAGTAGTATTGGTTTGGGTTTCGATACGCAGTATTTT
TRBV6-5	TRBJ1-5	-	-	CASSSSGWDQPQHF	TGTGCCAGCAGCTCATCAGGGTGGGATCAGCCCCAGCATTTT
TRBV19	TRBJ2-1	-	-	CASSATGSSYNEQFF	TGTGCCAGTAGTGCGACTGGAAGCTCCTACAATGAGCAGTTCTTC
TRBV10-3	TRBJ1-4	-	-	CAIRRGFNEKLFF	TGTGCCATCCGACGGGGGTTTAATGAAAAACTGTTTTTT
TRBV15	TRBJ1-2	-	once	CATSRDRRVGGYTF	TGTGCCACCAGCAGAGATCGCAGGGTTGGGGGCTACACCTTC
TRBV27	TRBJ2-5	-	-	CASRLGTARGETQYF	TGTGCCAGCAGGCTGGGGACTGCCCGGGGGGAGACCCAGTACTTC
TRBV11-2	TRBJ2-2	-	-	CASSLGGRRTGELFF	TGTGCCAGCAGCTTAGGGGGAAGGCGCACCGGGGAGCTGTTTTTT
TRBV5-1	TRBJ2-5	-	-	CASSSARRETQYF	TGCGCCAGCAGTTCGGCACGCCGTGAGACCCAGTACTTC
TRBV5-1	TRBJ2-2	-	-	CASSPGGADTGELFF	TGCGCCAGCAGCCCCGGGGGCGCGGACACCGGGGAGCTGTTTTTT
TRBV19	TRBJ1-5	-	-	CASSKDRLGISNQPQHF	TGTGCCAGTAGTAAAGACAGGTTGGGAATTAGCAATCAGCCCCAGCATTTT
TRBV18	TRBJ2-5	TRBD2	-	CASSPPSGSWEETQYF	TGTGCCAGCTCCCCTCCTAGCGGGAGTTGGGAAGAGACCCAGTACTTC
TRBV11-3	TRBJ2-3	TRBD2	-	CASSQGTSGSYDTQYF	TGTGCCAGCAGCCAAGGGACTAGCGGGAGTTACGATACGCAGTATTTT
TRBV7-2	TRBJ2-3	TRBD1	-	CASSLVGRGLGDTQYF	TGTGCCAGCAGCTTAGTAGGCAGGGGGCTTGGAGATACGCAGTATTTT
TRBV7-2	TRBJ1-2	-	-	CASSLAPYQGGGYTF	TGTGCCAGCAGCTTAGCGCCTTACCAGGGTGGTGGCTACACCTTC
TRBV9	TRBJ2-2	TRBD2	-	CASSLAGVTGELFF	TGTGCCAGCAGCTTAGCGGGAGTCACCGGGGAGCTGTTTTTT
TRBV7-9	TRBJ2-5	-	-	CASSPRGPETQYF	TGTGCCAGCAGCCCGCGGGGGCCAGAGACCCAGTACTTC
TRBV15	TRBJ2-2	-	once	CATSRVPKGAGELFF	TGTGCCACCAGCAGAGTTCCGAAGGGGGCCGGGGAGCTGTTTTTT
TRBV3-1/TRBV3-2	TRBJ1-6	TRBD1	-	CASSQGGGLVHF	TGTGCCAGCAGCCAGGGAGGGGGCCTAGTCCACTTT
TRBV3-1/TRBV3-2	TRBJ2-7	TRBD1	-	CASSQGGQLEYEQYF	TGTGCCAGCAGCCAAGGGGGACAGTTAGAATACGAGCAGTACTTC
TRBV5-4	TRBJ2-5	-	-	CASSTTGETQYF	TGTGCCAGCAGTACGACCGGGGAGACCCAGTACTTC
TRBV4-1	TRBJ1-1	-	-	CASSQDHVVGDTEAFF	TGCGCCAGCAGCCAAGATCACGTGGTGGGGGACACTGAAGCTTTCTTT
TRBV28	TRBJ1-5	-	-	CASSLGPLTGVNQPQHF	TGTGCCAGCAGCTTAGGGCCCCTTACAGGCGTGAATCAGCCCCAGCATTTT
TRBV27	TRBJ1-2	-	-	CASRSHGNYGYTF	TGTGCCAGCAGGTCCCATGGGAACTATGGCTACACCTTC
TRBV29-1	TRBJ1-5	-	once	CSVDVGNNQPQHF	TGCAGCGTTGACGTGGGGAACAATCAGCCCCAGCATTTT
TRBV3-1/TRBV3-2	TRBJ2-1	TRBD2	-	CASSHPGTKGEQFF	TGTGCCAGCAGCCACCCCGGGACTAAGGGTGAGCAGTTCTTC
TRBV30	TRBJ1-4	-	-	CAHGTAPEKLFF	TGTGCCCACGGAACGGCTCCTGAAAAACTGTTTTTT
TRBV28	TRBJ2-7	-	once	CASSLQRQQYF	TGTGCCAGCAGTTTACAGCGTCAGCAGTACTTC
TRBV15	TRBJ2-6	TRBD1	-	CATAQGLAGANVLTF	TGTGCCACCGCACAGGGGCTCGCCGGGGCCAACGTCCTGACTTTC
TRBV18	TRBJ1-2	-	-	CASSPWESNYGYTF	TGTGCCAGCTCACCTTGGGAGTCTAACTATGGCTACACCTTC
TRBV27	TRBJ2-2	-	-	CASSSRGTGELFF	TGTGCCAGCAGTTCCAGAGGGACCGGGGAGCTGTTTTTT
TRBV11-2	TRBJ1-1	-	-	CASSLASPSRGAFF	TGTGCCAGCAGCTTAGCCTCGCCTTCAAGGGGGGCTTTCTTT
TRBV13	TRBJ2-6	-	-	CASSPLRGSSGANVLTF	TGTGCCAGCAGCCCGTTAAGGGGAAGCTCTGGGGCCAACGTCCTGACTTTC
TRBV21-1	TRBJ1-5	-	-	CASSKVRTGRAYSNQPQHF	TGTGCCAGCAGCAAAGTGCGGACAGGTCGGGCTTATAGCAATCAGCCCCAGCATTTT
TRBV12-3/TRBV12-4	TRBJ1-5	TRBD1	-	CASRTGSAQPQHF	TGTGCCAGCAGGACAGGGTCCGCACAGCCCCAGCATTTT
TRBV27	TRBJ2-5	-	-	CASSLKGRQETQYF	TGTGCCAGCAGTTTAAAGGGGAGGCAAGAGACCCAGTACTTC
TRBV19	TRBJ1-5	-	once	CASSIGQHGGNQPQHF	TGTGCCAGTAGTATAGGACAGCATGGCGGCAATCAGCCCCAGCATTTT
TRBV6-2/TRBV6-3	TRBJ1-1	-	once	CASSQRVTGRGEAFF	TGTGCCAGCAGTCAGAGGGTCACCGGTCGTGGTGAAGCTTTCTTT
TRBV6-2/TRBV6-3	TRBJ2-7	-	-	CASSYSNRGGYEQYF	TGTGCCAGCAGTTACTCGAACAGGGGGGGCTACGAGCAGTACTTC
TRBV10-3	TRBJ2-1	TRBD2	-	CAISSGTSGDEQFF	TGTGCCATCAGTTCCGGGACTAGCGGGGATGAGCAGTTCTTC
TRBV2	TRBJ2-3	TRBD2	-	CASRAGLAGSPTDTQYF	TGTGCCAGCAGGGCTGGACTAGCGGGTTCCCCCACAGATACGCAGTATTTT
TRBV5-1	TRBJ2-1	-	-	CASSLAVEQFF	TGCGCCAGCAGCTTGGCCGTGGAGCAGTTCTTC
TRBV19	TRBJ1-1	TRBD1	-	CASRLRRQGRTEAFF	TGTGCCAGTAGGCTACGACGACAGGGTCGAACTGAAGCTTTCTTT
TRBV6-6	TRBJ1-1	TRBD1	-	CASKPGQGHTEAFF	TGTGCCAGCAAACCGGGACAGGGACACACTGAAGCTTTCTTT
TRBV5-1	TRBJ2-1	TRBD2	once	CASSQGLAGAGRSYNEQFF	TGCGCCAGCAGCCAGGGACTAGCGGGGGCCGGTAGGTCCTACAATGAGCAGTTCTTC
TRBV11-2	TRBJ2-1	-	few	CASTKLADRYNEQFF	TGTGCCAGCACCAAATTAGCGGACCGCTACAATGAGCAGTTCTTC
TRBV30	TRBJ1-5	-	few	CAWSQGNQPQHF	TGTGCCTGGAGTCAGGGGAATCAGCCCCAGCATTTT
TRBV6-2/TRBV6-3	TRBJ2-3	TRBD2	-	CASSRGGPTDTQYF	TGTGCCAGCAGTCGGGGGGGCCCCACAGATACGCAGTATTTT